This is a list of T cell receptor beta chains from one sample in a study of human T cells and chemical hapten exposure. TCRdb re-derived calls from the RACE reads in MiXCR, one entry per CDR3 protein. The table includes 80,000 to 95,000 distinct CDR3 sequences, around 10% detected once. The specimen comprised whole blood, sampled in connection with sensitization to the hapten diphenylcyclopropenone (DPC). These receptor sequences come from a man between 35 and 55 years old with alopecia areata. Some clones in this sample may be carry-over from other donors' samples. Both conserved end residues are part of each CDR3. Each record gives: clone size, V gene, J gene, D gene, CDR3 DNA, CDR3 protein. A D gene is named only where the DNA matches it firmly. Where a row states a size, it is once, few, many or the class of an expanded clone; other rows omit it.

few	TRBV6-1	TRBJ2-1	-	TGTGCCAGCGAGGGCGAGTACAATGAGCAGTTCTTC	CASEGEYNEQFF
many	TRBV11-2	TRBJ2-7	TRBD1	TGTGCCAGCAGCTGGGGGGACAGGGCCTACGAGCAGTACTTC	CASSWGDRAYEQYF
few	TRBV9	TRBJ1-1	-	TGTGCCAGCAGCGTAGTTTTAGACGGACAGCACACTGAAGCTTTCTTT	CASSVVLDGQHTEAFF
-	TRBV6-5	TRBJ2-6	TRBD2	TGTGCCAGCAGTCCACTAGCGACCGGCTCTGGGGCCAACGTCCTGACTTTC	CASSPLATGSGANVLTF
-	TRBV5-6	TRBJ2-7	-	TGTGCCAGCAGCTTTGAAGACTACGAGCAGTACTTC	CASSFEDYEQYF
-	TRBV5-1	TRBJ2-1	TRBD2	TGCGCCAGCAGCTTGGACCCAGGCGGGAGAAATGAGCAGTTCTTC	CASSLDPGGRNEQFF
few	TRBV30	TRBJ2-3	-	TGTGCCTGCACAATAGCTAGTGATACGCAGTATTTT	CACTIASDTQYF
-	TRBV5-1	TRBJ2-7	-	TGCGCCAGCAGCTCCGGGACCACCTACGAGCAGTACTTC	CASSSGTTYEQYF
-	TRBV10-3	TRBJ2-7	-	TGTGCCATCAGTGAGACAGGGTGGGAGCAGTACTTC	CAISETGWEQYF
-	TRBV12-5	TRBJ1-5	-	TGTGCTAGTGGTTTGGACAGCAATCAGCCCCAGCATTTT	CASGLDSNQPQHF
few	TRBV19	TRBJ1-5	TRBD1	TGTGCCAGTAGTATCGGACAGGGGAGCAATCAGCCCCAGCATTTT	CASSIGQGSNQPQHF
-	TRBV28	TRBJ1-2	-	TGTGCCAGCAGTTTCTGGGGGGCAGCTAACTATGGCTACACCTTC	CASSFWGAANYGYTF
few	TRBV3-1	TRBJ2-2	-	TGTGCCAGCAGCCAAGTTGTCGGGAACGCCGGGGAGCTGTTTTTT	CASSQVVGNAGELFF
many	TRBV24-1	TRBJ2-1	TRBD1	TGTGCCACCAGTGACCAGGGACAGCTTCGCGAGCAGTTCTTC	CATSDQGQLREQFF
many	TRBV6-4	TRBJ2-4	TRBD1	TGTGCCAGCGGGGACAGGTTAGCCAAAAACATTCAGTACTTC	CASGDRLAKNIQYF
many	TRBV28	TRBJ2-3	TRBD2	TGTGCCAGCAGTCCCCTGATTGCGGGAGGTGACACAGATACGCAGTATTTT	CASSPLIAGGDTDTQYF
few	TRBV28	TRBJ1-1	TRBD1	TGTGCCAGCAGTTTTCGAATACCAGGGGGGGCTTTCTTT	CASSFRIPGGAFF
many	TRBV5-1	TRBJ2-3	TRBD2	TGCGCCAGCAGCTGGGAACGTACGGGAGGCGCAGATACGCAGTATTTT	CASSWERTGGADTQYF
-	TRBV7-9	TRBJ1-2	TRBD1	TGTGCCAGCAGCTTAGCGGGACAGGGCAGCAACTATGGCTACACCTTC	CASSLAGQGSNYGYTF
few	TRBV5-1	TRBJ1-6	TRBD1	TGCGCCAGCAGCGTAAATCCGGGACAGAATAATTCACCCCTCCACTTT	CASSVNPGQNNSPLHF
-	TRBV29-1	TRBJ2-3	TRBD2	TGCAGCGTGGGGTCCGGGGGGACGCAGTATTTT	CSVGSGGTQYF
few	TRBV21-1	TRBJ1-2	-	TGTGCCAGCAGCAATTCCAGGGGTACCAGTAACTATGGCTACACCTTC	CASSNSRGTSNYGYTF
many	TRBV12-3/TRBV12-4	TRBJ2-1	-	TGTGCCAGCAGCTGGGACCGGAGGAATGAGCAGTTCTTC	CASSWDRRNEQFF
-	TRBV29-1	TRBJ1-1	TRBD1	TGCAGCGTTGAGGGACAGGGTCCTGGAGCTTTCTTT	CSVEGQGPGAFF
-	TRBV14	TRBJ2-3	-	TGTGCCAGCAGCCAACTCACCGATCGCACAGATACGCAGTATTTT	CASSQLTDRTDTQYF